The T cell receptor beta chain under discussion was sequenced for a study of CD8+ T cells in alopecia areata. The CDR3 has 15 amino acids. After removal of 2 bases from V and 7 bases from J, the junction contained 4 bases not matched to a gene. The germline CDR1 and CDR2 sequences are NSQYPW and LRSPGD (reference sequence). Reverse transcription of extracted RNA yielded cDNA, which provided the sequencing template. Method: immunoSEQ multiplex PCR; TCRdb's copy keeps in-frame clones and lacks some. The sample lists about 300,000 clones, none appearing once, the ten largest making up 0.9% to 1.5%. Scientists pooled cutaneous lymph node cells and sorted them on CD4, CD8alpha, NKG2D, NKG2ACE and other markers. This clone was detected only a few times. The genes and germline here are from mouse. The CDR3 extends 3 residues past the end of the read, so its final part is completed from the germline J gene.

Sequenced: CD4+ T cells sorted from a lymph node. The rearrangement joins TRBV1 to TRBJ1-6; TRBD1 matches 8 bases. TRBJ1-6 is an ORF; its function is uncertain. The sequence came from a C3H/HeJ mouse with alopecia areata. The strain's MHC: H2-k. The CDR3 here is CTCSARTGMNSPLYF. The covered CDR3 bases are TGCACCTGCAGTGCAAGGACAGGGATGAATTCGCCC.